Shown below are 12 T cell receptor beta chains from a single sample sequenced in a study of cytomegalovirus exposure and HLA in healthy donors. With 60 Vbeta and 13 Jbeta primers, the PCR was carried out. Libraries were prepared by immunoSEQ multiplex PCR; TCRdb keeps only in-frame clonotypes and omits some of them. The repertoire holds around 94,000 clones, with around 80% as singletons. Material for sequencing was PBMCs. The origin of the receptors is a male donor in good health and CMV-seropositive.

V gene TRBV6-5 combines with J gene TRBJ2-7; 9 bases are shared with TRBD1. CDR1 and CDR2 (germline): MNHEY, SVGAGI. Germline trimming cut 5 bases from V and 4 bases from J; bases unmatched to any gene: 6. CDR3 length: 14 amino acids. The CDR3 here is CASSGQGKRYEQYF. The CDR3 region has the DNA TGTGCCAGCAGTGGACAGGGGAAGCGGTACGAGCAGTACTTC.

V and J are TRBV18 and TRBJ1-1; a possible D gene is TRBD1 (5 bases). CDR1 is KGHSH and CDR2 is LQKENI in the germline V gene. The CDR3 extends over 11 amino acids. With 3 bases removed from V and 10 bases from J, the gap between germline ends came to 9 bases. The CDR3 DNA reads as TGTGCCAGCTCACCGGGGCCCGGAGCTTTCTTT. It translates to CASSPGPGAFF.

This chain connects TRBV19 to TRBJ1-1, with D possibly TRBD1 on 6 matching bases. There are 16 residues in the CDR3. Germline V lookup: CDR1 LNHDA, CDR2 SQIVND (reference sequence). With 7 bases removed from V and 4 bases from J, the gap between germline ends came to 22 bases. The CDR3, as DNA: TGTGCCAGTACCCCCCTAGGGCGCAGGGGAATCACTGAAGCTTTCTTT. Its translation: CASTPLGRRGITEAFF.

The chain recombines TRBV15 with TRBJ2-1; 11 positions match TRBD2. Trimming cost V 0 bases and J 8 bases; bases outside gene matches: 15. Germline V gene data show CDR1 as LNHNV and CDR2 as YYDKDF (reference sequence). The CDR3 consists of 19 residues. The CDR3 DNA reads as TGTGCCACCAGCAGAGAAGAAAGGTCGTGGCTAGCGGGAGGCCATGAGCAGTTCTTC. Amino acid sequence: CATSREERSWLAGGHEQFF.

This chain connects TRBV5-1 to TRBJ2-3, with 9 bases that match TRBD2. The germline CDR1 and CDR2 sequences are SGHRS and YFSETQ. This CDR3 spans 16 amino acids. The V and J ends lost 0 bases and 5 bases, in that order; junction bases with no gene match: 7. This CDR3 reads CASSLAARTSVDTQYF. The CDR3 DNA sequence: TGCGCCAGCAGCTTGGCCGCGAGGACTAGCGTAGATACGCAGTATTTT. The full variable domain, rest sourced from reference TRBV5-1 and TRBJ2-3, is KAGVTQTPRYLIKTRGQQVTLSCSPISGHRSVSWYQQTPGQGLQFLFEYFSETQRNKGNFPGRFSGRQFSNSRSEMNVSTLELGDSALYLCASSLAARTSVDTQYFGPGTRLTVL.

The rearrangement links TRBV27 to TRBJ1-5; D unclear. CDR1 and CDR2 (germline): MNHEY, SMNVEV (reference sequence). The V end lost 0 bases, the J end lost 0 bases, and 3 bases lay between the germline ends. The CDR3 consists of 14 residues. The CDR3 nucleotides read TGTGCCAGCAGTTTATCTTATAGCAATCAGCCCCAGCATTTT. Translating it yields CASSLSYSNQPQHF.

As DNA, the CDR3 is TGTGCCAGCAGCTTGACGGGAGGGCCAGACAATGAGCAGTTCTTC. Translating gives CASSLTGGPDNEQFF. The chain is built from TRBV11-2 and TRBJ2-1, with 8 bases aligning to TRBD2. The CDR3 sequence is 15 residues long. V shed 3 bases, J shed 5 bases, and the junction held 6 bases outside the gene matches. CDR1 SGHAT and CDR2 FQNNGV come from the germline V gene.

The chain has TRBV7-8 and TRBJ1-1; a weak D match, TRBD1 (6 bases). This CDR3 is 14 amino acids long. From germline, CDR1 is SGHVS and CDR2 FQNEAQ. Trimming removed 6 bases from V and 4 bases from J, with 15 bases in between. The CDR3 reads CASRIQGLITEAFF. CDR3 in DNA: TGTGCCAGCAGGATACAGGGATTGATCACTGAAGCTTTCTTT.

The chain is built from TRBV27 and TRBJ2-7, with unresolved D. Germline loops: CDR1 MNHEY, CDR2 SMNVEV (reference sequence). Trimming stripped 2 bases from V and 0 bases from J, with 5 bases between. CDR3 length: 13 amino acids. CDR3 in amino acids: CASSLGPSYEQYF. The CDR3 region has the DNA TGTGCCAGCAGTTTAGGGCCCTCCTACGAGCAGTACTTC.

V is TRBV5-1 and J is TRBJ2-2; TRBD2 matches at 7 bases. The CDR3 loop spans 16 amino acids. Germline CDR1 reads SGHRS; CDR2 reads YFSETQ. V lost 2 bases to trimming and J lost 1 base; unmatched junction nucleotides: 5. CDR3: CASSFYSGLNTGELFF. The CDR3, as DNA: TGCGCCAGCAGCTTTTATAGCGGGCTGAACACCGGGGAGCTGTTTTTT.

This chain links TRBV6-5 with TRBJ2-5; 7 bases match TRBD1. Gene TRBJ2-7 matches the end of the DNA better, so the J call may be wrong. Germline V CDR1 and CDR2: MNHEY, SVGAGI. The CDR3 runs to 14 residues. CDR3 DNA: TGTGCCAGCAGTCCATACAGGGGAAACTACGAGCAGTACTTC. It specifies CASSPYRGNYEQYF.

The chain is built from TRBV2 and TRBJ2-2; D unclear. Germline lookup yields CDR1 SNHLY and CDR2 FYNNEI. Trimming removed 4 bases at V and 2 bases at J, with 2 bases between. This CDR3 comprises 12 residues. CDR3 DNA sequence: TGTGCCAGCAGTGTAAACACCGGGGAGCTGTTTTTT. The encoded protein is CASSVNTGELFF.